Below, 29 T cell receptor beta chains from the same sample are listed, as sequenced in a study of Graves' ophthalmopathy and Graves' hyperthyroidism. Amplifying from RNA transcripts, the study obtained TCR beta CDR3 regions. RT-PCR was first run with HTBI primers, then multiplex PCR in a second round. TCRdb reprocessed the multiplex PCR reads via MiXCR and lists one record per CDR3 protein. The sample lists over a million distinct CDR3 sequences; roughly two fifths were seen once. Sequencing was performed on peripheral blood or thyroid tissue (not recorded which). These receptors all come from an adult man with Graves' hyperthyroidism.

J is TRBJ2-7 and V is TRBV11-2; 8 nucleotides agree with TRBD1. Germline V CDR1 and CDR2: SGHAT, FQNNGV. The length of the CDR3 is 15 residues. V was clipped by 6 bases and J by 2 bases; unmatched bases: 9. The CDR3 loop is CASRYGQGWAYEQYF. In nucleotides, the CDR3 is TGTGCCAGCAGATACGGACAGGGTTGGGCCTACGAGCAGTACTTC.

The rearrangement joins TRBV7-9 to TRBJ1-6, with a weak D call TRBD1 (5 bases). There are 14 residues in the CDR3. Germline CDR1 and CDR2: SEHNR and FQNEAQ (reference sequence). The V end was cut by 3 bases, the J end by 9 bases, with 12 bases between. Here the CDR3 DNA reads TGTGCCAGCAGCTTTAGTAGGGGATTTTCACCCCTCCACTTT. Encoded protein: CASSFSRGFSPLHF.

This clonotype appeared many times. The J gene is TRBJ2-5, the V gene TRBV9, with TRBD2 as a possible D gene (6 bases). There are 16 residues in the CDR3. V dropped 0 bases and J dropped 1 base, with 13 bases sitting between them. Germline CDR1 SGDLS, CDR2 YYNGEE. This CDR3 reads CASSVGVGGVQETQYF. The CDR3 DNA sequence: TGTGCCAGCAGCGTAGGGGTTGGAGGGGTCCAAGAGACCCAGTACTTC.

Of note for this clonotype: A far bigger clonotype differs at one base, so this is likely a read error. This rearrangement joins TRBV7-8 to TRBJ2-7; D is perhaps TRBD1 or TRBD2 (5 bases each). This CDR3 is 14 amino acids long. Deletions cut 1 base from V and 2 bases from J, with 9 bases between. Germline CDR1 reads SGHVS; CDR2 reads FQNEAQ. The CDR3 region has the DNA TGTGCCAGCAGCTTAGGCAAGGGACCCTACGAGCAGTACTTC. Its translation: CASSLGKGPYEQYF.

This clonotype has a count of ten or more. The V call is TRBV5-1, the J call TRBJ2-7, with 9 bases that match TRBD1. CDR3 length equals 14 residues. Germline loops: CDR1 SGHRS, CDR2 YFSETQ. With V trimmed by 4 bases and J by 1 base, 3 bases remained unmatched. The CDR3 reads CASSTDRGSYEQYF. CDR3 bases: TGCGCCAGCAGCACGGACAGGGGATCCTACGAGCAGTACTTC.

This clonotype was found a few times. The rearrangement uses TRBV6-6 and TRBJ2-7; TRBD1 matches 9 bases. J was trimmed by 3 bases and V by 6 bases; bases with no gene match: 12. Germline V gene data show CDR1 as MNHNY and CDR2 as SVGAGI (reference sequence). The CDR3 runs 16 residues. CDR3 DNA sequence: TGTGCCAGCAGCCTTACCAACAGGGGGCTCGTCTACGAGCAGTACTTC. It encodes CASSLTNRGLVYEQYF.

CDR3 loop: CATDSDRRSLAQYF. For the CDR3, the DNA is TGTGCCACCGACTCGGACAGGAGATCCTTGGCCCAGTACTTC. The chain employs TRBV10-3 and TRBJ2-5; 7 nucleotides line up with TRBD1. Germline loops: CDR1 ENHRY, CDR2 SYGVKD. The CDR3 is made up of 14 amino acids. Trimming took 10 bases from V and 9 from J; bases not matched to a gene: 17.

This chain uses TRBV10-3 with TRBJ2-7; TRBD1 matches at 8 bases. The J segment lost 7 bases and the V segment lost 0 bases, leaving 8 bases of the junction unmatched. CDR3 length: 15 amino acids. CDR1 is ENHRY, CDR2 SYGVKD, per germline. CDR3 DNA: TGTGCCATCAGTGAGTCTTTGGACAGGGTTCGGGAGCAGTACTTC. Its translation is CAISESLDRVREQYF.

The chain is built from TRBV20-1 and TRBJ1-2; 9 bases are shared with TRBD1. Germline CDR1 reads DFQATT; CDR2 reads SNEGSKA (reference sequence). This CDR3 is built from 15 residues. After removal of 1 base from V and 4 bases from J, the junction contained 7 bases not matched to a gene. The CDR3 spells CSARGRTGVTYGYTF. Written as DNA, the CDR3 is TGCAGTGCTAGAGGGAGGACAGGGGTCACCTATGGCTACACCTTC.

This clonotype has at least ten counts. The V gene is TRBV20-1, the J gene TRBJ1-2, with D hard to call. The germline V and J ends were trimmed by 6 bases and 4 bases, with 18 bases remaining between them. CDR1 is DFQATT, CDR2 SNEGSKA, per germline (reference sequence). The CDR3 contains 14 residues. CDR3 DNA: TGCAGTGCCCACCGCGATAGGGCGGGCTATGGCTACACCTTC. This translates into CSAHRDRAGYGYTF.

J is TRBJ1-5 and V is TRBV20-1; 8 nucleotides match TRBD1. There are 15 residues in the CDR3. CDR1 DFQATT and CDR2 SNEGSKA come from the germline V gene (reference sequence). V dropped 6 bases and J dropped 4; count of bases not matched to a gene: 11. DNA for the CDR3: TGCAGTGCAAAACAGGGGGGCGGCGTTAATCAGCCCCAGCATTTT. Translating it yields CSAKQGGGVNQPQHF.

The V gene is TRBV10-3, the J gene TRBJ2-5; possible D gene TRBD1, 6 bases. The V end was cut by 0 bases, the J end by 4 bases, with 12 bases between. Germline-derived CDR1 and CDR2 are ENHRY and SYGVKD. The CDR3 consists of 15 residues. Here the CDR3 reads CAISESAQGRETQYF. CDR3 sequence (DNA): TGTGCCATCAGTGAGTCAGCCCAGGGGCGAGAGACCCAGTACTTC.

This clonotype has ten or more counts. The chain uses TRBV2 and TRBJ1-4; no clear D. Germline CDR1 reads SNHLY; CDR2 reads FYNNEI. Trimming took off 2 bases at V and 5 bases at J, with 6 bases between the two ends. CDR3 length: 13 amino acids. The CDR3 is CASSEWSNEKLFF. The CDR3 DNA reads as TGTGCCAGCAGTGAATGGAGCAATGAAAAACTGTTTTTT.

This clonotype was recorded at least ten times. The gene calls are TRBV10-3 and TRBJ1-5, with D tentatively TRBD1 (6 bases). The CDR3 runs to 14 residues. Germline CDR1 and CDR2: ENHRY and SYGVKD. The V end lost 1 base, the J end lost 5 bases, and 9 bases lay between the germline ends. CDR3 DNA: TGTGCCATCAGTGAGTACAGGGCGGATCAGCCCCAGCATTTT. Its translation: CAISEYRADQPQHF.

At least ten counts were recorded for this clonotype. The genes are TRBV7-8 and TRBJ2-5, with 9 bases fitting TRBD1. Germline V gene lookup returns CDR1 SGHVS and CDR2 FQNEAQ. The CDR3 runs to 15 residues. V was clipped by 5 bases and J by 2 bases; unmatched bases: 6. The CDR3 protein is CASSRDRGAQETQYF. The CDR3 DNA reads TGTGCCAGCAGCAGAGACAGGGGGGCACAAGAGACCCAGTACTTC.

In regard to this clonotype: One end of the junction varies from germline; a read error may be responsible. The chain has TRBV25-1 and TRBJ2-5, with D perhaps matching TRBD1 (6 bases). CDR3 length equals 18 residues. Per germline, CDR1 MGHDK and CDR2 SYGVNS. CDR3: CANSEYWGQRQLTETQYF. The CDR3 region has the DNA TGTGCCAACAGTGAATATTGGGGGCAGAGACAGCTCACGGAGACCCAGTACTTC. The full variable domain, with the rest looked up from reference TRBV25-1 and TRBJ2-5, is EADIYQTPRYLVIGTGKKITLECSQTMGHDKMYWYQQDPGMELHLIHYSYGVNSTEKGDLSSESTVSRIRTEHFPLTLESARPSHTSQYLCANSEYWGQRQLTETQYFGPGTRLLVL.

This clonotype was picked up a small number of times. The V gene is TRBV6-4, the J gene TRBJ2-7; weak D call: TRBD1 (5 bases). The CDR3 is made up of 16 amino acids. The V end was cut by 3 bases, the J end by 4 bases, with 19 bases between. Germline lookup yields CDR1 MRHNA and CDR2 SNTAGT. CDR3 loop: CASSENQGAGKYEQYF. In nucleotides, the CDR3 is TGTGCCAGCAGTGAAAACCAGGGTGCTGGGAAGTACGAGCAGTACTTC.

This clonotype was seen repeatedly, ten times or more. J is TRBJ2-5 and V is TRBV2, with no clear D. Between the trimmed V and J ends, which lost 1 base and 3 bases, there was a span of 9 bases. The CDR3 extends over 14 amino acids. The germline CDR1 and CDR2 sequences are SNHLY and FYNNEI. In DNA, the CDR3 is TGTGCCAGCAGTGAAGTTTTGCGAAAAGAGACCCAGTACTTC. Translated, it gives CASSEVLRKETQYF. Together with reference TRBV2 and TRBJ2-5, the CDR3 gives the full variable domain: EPEVTQTPSHQVTQMGQEVILRCVPISNHLYFYWYRQILGQKVEFLVSFYNNEISEKSEIFDDQFSVERPDGSNFTLKIRSTKLEDSAMYFCASSEVLRKETQYFGPGTRLLVL.

J is TRBJ1-2 and V is TRBV7-6; 9 bases fit TRBD1. The CDR3 loop spans 14 amino acids. Germline CDR1 and CDR2: SGHVS and FNYEAQ. Trimming at V came to 4 bases and at J to 8 bases, leaving 8 bases not matched to a gene. The CDR3, as DNA: TGTGCCAGCAGCTCCACGGGACAGGGAGTCGGCTACACCTTC. Protein sequence: CASSSTGQGVGYTF.

As regards this clonotype: Because the CDR3 is missing its conserved closing phenylalanine or tryptophan, this is likely a read error. This rearrangement joins TRBV7-9 to TRBJ1-4, with a tentative D call TRBD1 (5 bases). The V end was cut by 6 bases, the J end by 9 bases, with 20 bases between. This CDR3 region has 15 residues. Germline values: CDR1 SEHNR, CDR2 FQNEAQ (reference sequence). CDR3 bases: TGTGCCAGCAGTCCATCCCCAGGGTTGGGGAAAAAACTGTTTCTT. Translated, it gives CASSPSPGLGKKLFL.

The rearrangement joins TRBV4-2 to TRBJ1-2; 7 nucleotides align to TRBD1. Germline V CDR1 and CDR2: LGHNA, YNFKEQ. There are 16 residues in the CDR3. V shed 0 bases and J 4 bases; nucleotides not matched to a gene: 8. The CDR3 sequence: CASSQDPSGGGYGYTF. DNA for the CDR3: TGTGCCAGCAGCCAAGATCCTTCAGGGGGTGGCTATGGCTACACCTTC.

This clonotype occurred once. This chain links TRBV2 with TRBJ1-5; D is possibly TRBD1 (5 bases). The V end lost 8 bases, the J end lost 1 base, and 21 bases lay between the germline ends. The CDR3 extends over 17 amino acids. Per germline, CDR1 SNHLY and CDR2 FYNNEI. CDR3 sequence: CASSQLWDRDSNQPQHF. CDR3 DNA: TGTGCCAGCTCCCAACTTTGGGACCGGGACAGCAATCAGCCCCAGCATTTT.

This clonotype was detected only a few times. V gene TRBV14 combines with J gene TRBJ1-1, with D unclear. The CDR3 consists of 12 residues. CDR1 SGHDN and CDR2 FVKESK come from the germline V gene. The germline V and J ends were trimmed by 4 bases and 6 bases, with 9 bases remaining between them. In DNA, the CDR3 is TGTGCCAGCAGCCTCGGAAGATCTGAAGCTTTCTTT. Its translation is CASSLGRSEAFF.

The table lists this clonotype with many counts. The rearrangement joins TRBV20-1 to TRBJ1-1; tentatively, D is TRBD1 (6 bases). The CDR3 sequence is 14 residues long. Germline V gene sequence: CDR1 DFQATT, CDR2 SNEGSKA (reference sequence). The CDR3 region is CSLGGGNWNTEAFF. The CDR3 DNA reads TGCAGCCTCGGGGGGGGCAACTGGAACACTGAAGCTTTCTTT.

The chain couples TRBV15 to TRBJ1-2; D remains unclear. The V gene's germline CDR1 is LNHNV and CDR2 YYDKDF (reference sequence). The CDR3 has 16 amino acids. Trimming took 1 base from V and 5 from J, leaving 17 bases between them. The CDR3 sequence: CATSRVVGGIGYGYTF. In nucleotides, the CDR3 is TGTGCCACCAGCAGAGTTGTGGGAGGCATTGGTTATGGCTACACCTTC.

The genes are TRBV29-1 and TRBJ2-5; D perhaps matches TRBD2 (5 bases). The CDR3 is 14 residues long. Trimming shortened V by 0 bases and J by 1 base, and 9 bases separated the two germline ends. Germline CDR1 is SQVTM and CDR2 is ANQGSEA. The CDR3 bases are TGCAGCGTTGAAGATCGGGGAGCCCAAGAGACCCAGTACTTC. This encodes CSVEDRGAQETQYF.

This clonotype has ten or more counts. This chain connects TRBV20-1 to TRBJ2-7; TRBD1 agrees at 7 bases. V was clipped by 1 base and J by 3 bases; unmatched bases: 9. The CDR3 totals 15 residues. Germline V gives CDR1 DFQATT, CDR2 SNEGSKA (reference sequence). This CDR3 is CSARVRGRIDYEQYF. The CDR3 nucleotides are TGCAGTGCTAGAGTCAGGGGGAGAATTGACTACGAGCAGTACTTC.

This clonotype showed up many times. CDR3 DNA: TGCAGCGTCCCTGGGGACATCAAAGGTCCTGAAGCTTTCTTT. Translation: CSVPGDIKGPEAFF. The chain is built from TRBV29-1 and TRBJ1-1; maybe TRBD1 (6 bases). Germline loops: CDR1 SQVTM, CDR2 ANQGSEA. V was shortened by 6 bases and J by 6 bases, with 20 bases between the two germline ends. The CDR3 spans 14 residues.

This clonotype was seen repeatedly, ten times or more. The J gene is TRBJ1-3, the V gene TRBV29-1, with D possibly matching TRBD1 (6 bases). Germline lookup yields CDR1 SQVTM and CDR2 ANQGSEA. This CDR3 contains 14 residues. Deletions cut 7 bases from V and 0 bases from J, with 13 bases between. The CDR3 coding sequence is TGCAGCGCCCAGGACAGAGTCTCTGGAAACACCATATATTTT. Amino acid sequence: CSAQDRVSGNTIYF. Variable domain in full (rest from reference TRBV29-1 and TRBJ1-3): SAVISQKPSRDICQRGTSLTIQCQVDSQVTMMFWYRQQPGQSLTLIATANQGSEATYESGFVIDKFPISRPNLTFSTLTVSNMSPEDSSIYLCSAQDRVSGNTIYFGEGSWLTVV.